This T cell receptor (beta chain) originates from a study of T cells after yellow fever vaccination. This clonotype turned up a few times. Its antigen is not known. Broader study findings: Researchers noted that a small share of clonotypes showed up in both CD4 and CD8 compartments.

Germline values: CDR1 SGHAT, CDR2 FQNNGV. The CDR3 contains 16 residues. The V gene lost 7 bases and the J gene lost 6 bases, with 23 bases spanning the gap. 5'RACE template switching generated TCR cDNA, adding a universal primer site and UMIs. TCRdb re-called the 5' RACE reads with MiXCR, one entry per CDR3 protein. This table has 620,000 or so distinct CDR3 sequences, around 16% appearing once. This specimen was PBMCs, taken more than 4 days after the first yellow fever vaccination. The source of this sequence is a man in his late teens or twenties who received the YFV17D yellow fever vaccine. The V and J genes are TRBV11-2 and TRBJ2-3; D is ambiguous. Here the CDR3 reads CASTSPGQPDTDTQYF. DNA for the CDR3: TGTGCCAGCACGTCACCCGGGCAACCCGACACGGATACGCAGTATTTT. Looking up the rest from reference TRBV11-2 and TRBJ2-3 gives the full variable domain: EAGVAQSPRYKIIEKRQSVAFWCNPISGHATLYWYQQILGQGPKLLIQFQNNGVVDDSQLPKDRFSAERLKGVDSTLKIQPAKLEDSAVYLCASTSPGQPDTDTQYFGPGTRLTVL.